This TCR beta chain emerged from a study of CXCR3-negative and CXCR3-positive naive CD8 T cells. Via 5' RACE with UMI labels, TRB cDNA libraries were prepared. From the 5' RACE reads, TCRdb lists one entry per CDR3 protein and no DNA. The sample totals 70,000 to 100,000 distinct CDR3 sequences. CDR3 length: 15 residues. Germline V CDR1 and CDR2: LGHDT, YNNKEL (reference sequence). This receptor was identified in a human donor in good health. Some clones in this sample may be carry-over from other donors' samples. Material: naive CXCR3- CD8+ T cells from blood. Subset in this sample: CD45RO-CCR7+CD27+CD95- naive CD8+ T cells lacking CXCR3 (TNR3-). The genes are TRBV3-1 and TRBJ2-1; the D call from TCRdb, TRBD2, cannot be confirmed without DNA. Here the CDR3 reads CASSATSGSGDEQFF.